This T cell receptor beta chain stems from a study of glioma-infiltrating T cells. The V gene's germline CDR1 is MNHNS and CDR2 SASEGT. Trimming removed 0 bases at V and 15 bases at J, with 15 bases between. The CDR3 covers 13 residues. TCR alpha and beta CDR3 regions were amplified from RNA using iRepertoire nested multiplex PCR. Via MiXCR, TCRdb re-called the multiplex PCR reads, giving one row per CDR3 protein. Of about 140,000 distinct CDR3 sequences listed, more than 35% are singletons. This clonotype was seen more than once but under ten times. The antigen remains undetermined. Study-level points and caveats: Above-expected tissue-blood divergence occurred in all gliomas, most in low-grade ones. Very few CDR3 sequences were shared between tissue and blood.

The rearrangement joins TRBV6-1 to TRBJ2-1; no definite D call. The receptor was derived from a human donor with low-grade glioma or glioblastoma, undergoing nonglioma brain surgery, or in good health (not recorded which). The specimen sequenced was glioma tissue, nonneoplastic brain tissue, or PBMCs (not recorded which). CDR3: CASSEAGSPIRFF. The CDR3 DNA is TGTGCCAGCAGTGAAGCGGGTAGTCCCATACGGTTCTTC.